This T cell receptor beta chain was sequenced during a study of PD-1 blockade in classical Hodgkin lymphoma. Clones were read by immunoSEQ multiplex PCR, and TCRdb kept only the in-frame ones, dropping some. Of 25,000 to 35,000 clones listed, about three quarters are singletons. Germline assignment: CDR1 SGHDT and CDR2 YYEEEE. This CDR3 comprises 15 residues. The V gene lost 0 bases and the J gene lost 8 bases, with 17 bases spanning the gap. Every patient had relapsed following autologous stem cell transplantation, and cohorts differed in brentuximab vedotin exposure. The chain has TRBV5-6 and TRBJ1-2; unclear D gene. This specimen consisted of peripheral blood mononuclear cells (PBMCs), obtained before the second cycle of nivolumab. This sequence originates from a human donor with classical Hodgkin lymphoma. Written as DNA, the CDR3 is TGTGCCAGCAGCTTGGGTTTCGGCGGGATTACGGGCTACACCTTC. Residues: CASSLGFGGITGYTF.